Included here is one T cell receptor beta chain sequence, with context. Method: immunoSEQ multiplex PCR; TCRdb's copy keeps in-frame clones and lacks some. The data hold fewer than 200,000 clones, with around 82% observed a single time. The source of the sample is a study of blood T cell repertoires in COVID-19. Study summary: Nucleic acid was either cDNA or gDNA, and it came from T cells, B-cell-depleted T cells, or PBMCs.

Participants spanned ages about 18 to 90 years and resided in 24 US areas. Categorization into cohorts depended on clinical history that participants reported. The V gene lost 6 bases and the J gene lost 2 bases, with 7 bases spanning the gap. The CDR3 consists of 12 residues. In germline, CDR1 is SNHLY, CDR2 FYNNEI. This receptor was obtained from a woman in her fifties or sixties with acute COVID-19. The sequenced sample was PBMCs or T cells enriched from blood (not recorded which). V and J are TRBV2 and TRBJ2-5; D gene unclear. CDR3 amino acids: CASRAVQETQYF. The DNA for the CDR3 is TGTGCCAGCAGGGCTGTACAAGAGACCCAGTACTTC.